Below, 30 T cell receptor beta chains from the same sample are listed, as sequenced in a study of blood T cell repertoires in COVID-19. Only in-frame clones appear in the TCRdb table, and some are missing; sequencing was by immunoSEQ multiplex PCR. This repertoire shows 300,000 to 400,000 clones, 90% found once; its top ten account for around 2.7%. The sequenced sample consisted of PBMCs or T cells enriched from blood (not recorded which). These receptors came from a man between 60 and 75 years old who had recovered from COVID-19.

The rearrangement uses TRBV4-1 and TRBJ2-5; possibly TRBD2 for D (6 bases). The CDR3 loop spans 15 amino acids. The V end lost 5 bases, the J end lost 4 bases, and 17 bases lay between the germline ends. Germline V gene lookup returns CDR1 MGHRA and CDR2 YSYEKL. CDR3 sequence (DNA): TGCGCCAGCAGCGTTAGCGGAACCTGGGGAGAGACCCAGTACTTC. The encoded protein is CASSVSGTWGETQYF.

The chain links TRBV6-5 to TRBJ1-5; D remains unclear. V was trimmed by 6 bases and J by 3 bases, leaving 15 bases between them. The CDR3 contains 15 residues. CDR1 is MNHEY, CDR2 SVGAGI, per germline. The CDR3 loop is CASRKLRGPNQPQHF. The CDR3 DNA follows: TGTGCCAGCAGGAAACTCCGAGGGCCCAATCAGCCCCAGCATTTT.

This sequence joins TRBV3-1 (or the pseudogene TRBV3-2) and TRBJ1-1, with a tentative D call TRBD1 (6 bases). With 0 bases removed from V and 12 bases from J, the gap between germline ends came to 17 bases. The CDR3 loop spans 14 amino acids. Germline CDR1 is LGHDT and CDR2 is YNNKEL (reference sequence). In DNA, the CDR3 is TGTGCCAGCAGCCAAGAGGTTGGGCAGGGGTATTCTTTCTTT. It translates to CASSQEVGQGYSFF.

This chain uses TRBV19 with TRBJ2-7, with TRBD2 matching 7 bases. Germline CDR1 is LNHDA and CDR2 is SQIVND (reference sequence). The CDR3 extends over 15 amino acids. After removal of 2 bases from V and 4 bases from J, the junction contained 8 bases not matched to a gene. As DNA, the CDR3 is TGTGCCAGTAGTATATTCTTGGCTAGCGGTTACGAGCAGTACTTC. It is translated as CASSIFLASGYEQYF.

J is TRBJ2-1 and V is TRBV9; TRBD2 agrees at 7 bases. The V segment lost 3 bases and the J segment 3 bases; nucleotides outside the gene matches: 3. The CDR3 is 14 amino acids. Germline-derived CDR1 and CDR2 are SGDLS and YYNGEE. The CDR3 protein is CASSGGGGYNEQFF. The CDR3 bases are TGTGCCAGCAGCGGGGGCGGGGGCTACAATGAGCAGTTCTTC.

The chain is built from TRBV5-1 and TRBJ1-1; D not certain. The V gene's germline CDR1 is SGHRS and CDR2 YFSETQ. This CDR3 has 14 amino acids. Trimming shortened V by 3 bases and J by 5 bases, and 14 bases separated the two germline ends. As DNA, the CDR3 is TGCGCCAGCAGCTCGGGTCTACCGGGGACTGAAGCTTTCTTT. This translates into CASSSGLPGTEAFF.

This clone is a singleton in its sample. The chain couples TRBV2 to TRBJ1-1; 7 bases are shared with TRBD1. The CDR3 covers 16 residues. J gave up 1 base and V 0 bases, and 5 bases lay outside the gene matches. CDR1 is SNHLY and CDR2 is FYNNEI in the germline V gene. CDR3 region: CASSEATGVSNTEAFF. Written as DNA, the CDR3 is TGTGCCAGCAGTGAAGCAACAGGGGTTTCGAACACTGAAGCTTTCTTT.

V usage is TRBV6-4 and J usage is TRBJ2-1; 12 bases fit TRBD2. Germline assignment: CDR1 MRHNA and CDR2 SNTAGT. V dropped 2 bases and J dropped 7; count of bases not matched to a gene: 0. The CDR3 totals 14 residues. Here the CDR3 DNA reads TGTGCCAGCAGTGACCTAGCGGGAGGGAATGAGCAGTTCTTC. Residues: CASSDLAGGNEQFF.

This sequence joins TRBV6-2 or TRBV6-3 and TRBJ1-1, with unresolved D. Germline lookup yields CDR1 MNHEY and CDR2 SVGEGT. CDR3 length: 13 residues. Deletions cut 6 bases from V and 1 base from J, with 9 bases between. The CDR3 sequence: CASSTRQNTEAFF. In DNA, the CDR3 is TGTGCCAGCAGCACACGACAGAACACTGAAGCTTTCTTT.

This chain connects TRBV4-2 to TRBJ1-3, with D tentatively TRBD1 (5 bases). The length of the CDR3 is 16 residues. CDR1 and CDR2 (germline): LGHNA, YNFKEQ. V shed 3 bases and J shed 4 bases, with 16 bases lying between them. The CDR3 nucleotides are TGTGCCAGCAGCCATGGGGGGAAGGGTCCGGGAAACACCATATATTTT. It yields the protein CASSHGGKGPGNTIYF.

This chain joins TRBV5-1 and TRBJ2-5; 16 bases map to TRBD2. With V trimmed by 4 bases and J by 4 bases, 7 bases remained unmatched. CDR1 and CDR2 (germline): SGHRS, YFSETQ. The CDR3 length is 17 residues. CDR3 DNA: TGCGCCAGCAGCCCGGGACTAGCGGGGGGGCCCCGAGAGACCCAGTACTTC. Its translation is CASSPGLAGGPRETQYF. The entire variable domain, with the rest obtained from reference TRBV5-1 and TRBJ2-5, is as follows: KAGVTQTPRYLIKTRGQQVTLSCSPISGHRSVSWYQQTPGQGLQFLFEYFSETQRNKGNFPGRFSGRQFSNSRSEMNVSTLELGDSALYLCASSPGLAGGPRETQYFGPGTRLLVL.

V is TRBV5-1 and J is TRBJ1-1, with D perhaps matching TRBD1 (5 bases). The V end lost 0 bases, the J end lost 4 bases, and 10 bases lay between the germline ends. The CDR3 length is 14 residues. Germline CDR1 SGHRS, CDR2 YFSETQ. This CDR3 is CASSLGGGTTEAFF. CDR3 DNA: TGCGCCAGCAGCTTGGGTGGGGGGACCACTGAAGCTTTCTTT.

This clone has only one observation. This chain uses TRBV7-2 with TRBJ2-5; D remains unclear. V was shortened by 2 bases and J by 7 bases, with 5 bases between the two germline ends. CDR3 length equals 11 residues. Germline CDR1 reads SGHTA; CDR2 reads FQGNSA. CDR3 region: CASSLSVTQYF. The CDR3 region has the DNA TGTGCCAGCAGCTTATCGGTGACCCAGTACTTC.

The CDR3 loop reads CASSVGRTGNSPLHF. The CDR3 nucleotides read TGTGCCAGCAGCGTAGGTCGGACAGGAAATTCACCCCTCCACTTT. The chain combines TRBV9 with TRBJ1-6, with 7 bases lining up with TRBD1. From germline, CDR1 is SGDLS and CDR2 YYNGEE. The V gene end was trimmed by 0 bases and the J gene end by 7 bases; junction bases not matched to a gene: 4. The CDR3 sequence is 15 residues long. Filled out from reference TRBV9 and TRBJ1-6, the complete variable domain reads DSGVTQTPKHLITATGQRVTLRCSPRSGDLSVYWYQQSLDQGLQFLIQYYNGEERAKGNILERFSAQQFPDLHSELNLSSLELGDSALYFCASSVGRTGNSPLHFGNGTRLTVT.

The gene calls are TRBV3-1 (or the pseudogene TRBV3-2) and TRBJ2-7; D perhaps matches TRBD2 (7 bases). The length of the CDR3 is 17 residues. From germline, CDR1 is LGHDT and CDR2 YNNKEL (reference sequence). Trimming shortened V by 0 bases and J by 7 bases, and 22 bases separated the two germline ends. The CDR3 is CASSQDLGGIRGQEQYF. CDR3 bases: TGTGCCAGCAGCCAAGATTTGGGGGGGATCAGGGGTCAAGAGCAGTACTTC.

The chain joins TRBV7-2 to TRBJ1-2; the D is unclear. Trimming pared 5 bases from V and 4 bases from J, leaving 17 bases between. Germline V lookup: CDR1 SGHTA, CDR2 FQGNSA. CDR3 length equals 15 residues. The chain's CDR3 is CASSLGRSRGYGYTF. CDR3 DNA sequence: TGTGCCAGCAGCCTAGGACGTAGCCGGGGCTATGGCTACACCTTC.

This clone was found once. The chain combines TRBV5-6 with TRBJ2-1; tentative D call: TRBD1 (5 bases). CDR1 SGHDT and CDR2 YYEEEE come from the germline V gene. The CDR3 is 15 residues long. Trimming removed 2 bases at V and 3 bases at J, with 12 bases between. The CDR3 DNA reads TGTGCCAGCAGCTTATGGGCAGGGATCTACAATGAGCAGTTCTTC. Translation gives CASSLWAGIYNEQFF.

This clone came up once. The chain combines TRBV4-1 with TRBJ1-1, with TRBD1 matching over 8 bases. The CDR3 spans 18 residues. The junction had 11 bases not matched to a gene; V was cut back by 0 bases and J by 2 bases. The germline V gene encodes CDR1 MGHRA and CDR2 YSYEKL. The CDR3 sequence is CASSQDLRRDRKNTEAFF. CDR3 bases: TGCGCCAGCAGCCAAGACTTACGTCGGGACAGGAAAAACACTGAAGCTTTCTTT.

This clone occurred once. J is TRBJ2-3 and V is TRBV24-1; D is possibly TRBD2 (5 bases). CDR1 and CDR2 (germline): KGHDR, SFDVKD. The CDR3 covers 15 residues. The V gene lost 3 bases and the J gene lost 4 bases, with 13 bases spanning the gap. The CDR3: CATSDQAEWADTQYF. CDR3 DNA: TGTGCCACCAGTGATCAAGCGGAGTGGGCAGATACGCAGTATTTT.

This chain joins TRBV9 and TRBJ1-2; no clear D gene. Germline CDR1 and CDR2: SGDLS and YYNGEE. The V end lost 3 bases, the J end lost 8 bases, and 11 bases lay between the germline ends. The CDR3 sequence is 12 residues long. The CDR3 sequence: CASSGPLLGYTF. CDR3 DNA sequence: TGTGCCAGCAGCGGCCCGTTACTCGGCTACACCTTC.

As concerns this clone: Other nucleotide sequences from this sample produce the same CDR3. The J gene is TRBJ2-1, the V gene TRBV2; 7 bases line up with TRBD1. V lost 6 bases, J lost 0 bases, and 5 bases stayed unmatched. From germline, CDR1 is SNHLY and CDR2 FYNNEI. This CDR3 has 15 amino acids. The CDR3 nucleotides are TGTGCCAGCAGAGCAGGGGGTAGCTCCTACAATGAGCAGTTCTTC. Its translation is CASRAGGSSYNEQFF. Full variable domain (remainder filled in from reference TRBV2 and TRBJ2-1): EPEVTQTPSHQVTQMGQEVILRCVPISNHLYFYWYRQILGQKVEFLVSFYNNEISEKSEIFDDQFSVERPDGSNFTLKIRSTKLEDSAMYFCASRAGGSSYNEQFFGPGTRLTVL.

The chain uses TRBV3-1 (or the pseudogene TRBV3-2) and TRBJ2-6; 7 bases are shared with TRBD1. Germline loops: CDR1 LGHDT, CDR2 YNNKEL (reference sequence). V lost 4 bases to trimming and J lost 4 bases; unmatched junction nucleotides: 13. The CDR3 runs to 18 residues. Here the CDR3 DNA reads TGTGCCAGCAGCCTATTGACAGGGAACCCAGCAGGGGCCAACGTCCTGACTTTC. Translated, it gives CASSLLTGNPAGANVLTF.

The CDR3 loop is CASSLDRDNYGYTF. CDR3 in DNA: TGTGCCAGCAGCTTGGACAGGGATAACTATGGCTACACCTTC. The chain links TRBV5-6 to TRBJ1-2, with D possibly matching TRBD1 (6 bases). Germline V lookup: CDR1 SGHDT, CDR2 YYEEEE. Between the trimmed V and J ends, which lost 0 bases and 1 base, there was a span of 7 bases. CDR3 length: 14 amino acids.

This chain connects TRBV19 to TRBJ1-1; 7 bases are a match to TRBD1. Germline V gene lookup returns CDR1 LNHDA and CDR2 SQIVND (reference sequence). The CDR3 spans 16 residues. V lost 3 bases and J lost 5; bases outside the gene matches: 12. CDR3 amino acids: CASSIPRQGKGTEAFF. The CDR3 coding sequence is TGTGCCAGTAGTATCCCCAGACAGGGTAAGGGGACTGAAGCTTTCTTT.

The J gene is TRBJ1-4, the V gene TRBV18, with 7 positions matching TRBD1. The CDR3 runs 16 residues. V dropped 3 bases and J dropped 7; count of bases not matched to a gene: 11. Germline assignment: CDR1 KGHSH and CDR2 LQKENI. The CDR3 reads CASSPTLGGDGEKLFF. CDR3 nucleotide sequence: TGTGCCAGCTCACCTACGTTAGGGGGCGATGGTGAAAAACTGTTTTTT.

The rearrangement links TRBV5-1 to TRBJ2-5; a weak D match, TRBD1 (6 bases). The CDR3 has 12 amino acids. Per germline, CDR1 SGHRS and CDR2 YFSETQ. V lost 7 bases to trimming and J lost 3 bases, with 10 bases between them. The CDR3 protein is CASGYREETQYF. DNA for the CDR3: TGCGCCAGCGGCTACAGGGAAGAGACCCAGTACTTC. Based on the CDR3 plus reference TRBV5-1 and TRBJ2-5, the full variable domain is KAGVTQTPRYLIKTRGQQVTLSCSPISGHRSVSWYQQTPGQGLQFLFEYFSETQRNKGNFPGRFSGRQFSNSRSEMNVSTLELGDSALYLCASGYREETQYFGPGTRLLVL.

The chain recombines TRBV6-5 with TRBJ2-5; D is perhaps TRBD1 (5 bases). Germline CDR1 and CDR2: MNHEY and SVGAGI. V was pared by 6 bases and J by 3 bases, with 11 bases between. This CDR3 comprises 13 residues. This CDR3 is CASSIDREETQYF. The CDR3 DNA sequence: TGTGCCAGCAGCATCGACAGAGAAGAGACCCAGTACTTC.

The rearrangement links TRBV9 to TRBJ2-5, with 12 nucleotides matching TRBD2. The CDR3 consists of 17 residues. V was clipped by 0 bases and J by 3 bases; unmatched bases: 6. CDR1 SGDLS and CDR2 YYNGEE come from the germline V gene. This chain's CDR3 is CASSVATSGRMEETQYF. The CDR3 coding sequence is TGTGCCAGCAGCGTAGCAACTAGCGGGAGGATGGAAGAGACCCAGTACTTC.

The chain joins TRBV5-1 to TRBJ1-3, with a possible D match to TRBD1 (5 bases). Germline V gene data show CDR1 as SGHRS and CDR2 as YFSETQ. Trimming left V 0 bases short and J 1 base short, with 8 bases between. CDR3 length: 15 amino acids. CDR3 bases: TGCGCCAGCAGCTTGGATGGGGGGTCTGGAAACACCATATATTTT. Its protein is CASSLDGGSGNTIYF.

This rearrangement joins TRBV5-4 to TRBJ1-1, with D tentatively TRBD1 (6 bases). This CDR3 is 13 amino acids long. The germline V gene has CDR1 SGHNT and CDR2 YYREEE (reference sequence). V was clipped by 4 bases and J by 4 bases, with 11 bases between them. The CDR3 coding sequence is TGTGCCAGCAGCATGACAGGTGGCACTGAAGCTTTCTTT. As protein: CASSMTGGTEAFF.